The entry below describes one T cell receptor (beta chain). V trimming: 10 bases; J trimming: 7 bases; junction bases outside the gene matches: 8. CDR1 and CDR2 (germline): SNHLY, FYNNEI. The CDR3 is made up of 14 amino acids. This entry belongs to a study of T cells in Graves' hyperthyroidism and ophthalmopathy. The CDR3 regions of TCR beta were amplified from RNA transcripts. First-round RT-PCR of the TCR CDR3 relied on the HTBI primer set. Via MiXCR, TCRdb re-called the multiplex PCR reads, giving one row per CDR3 protein. The sample lists some 600,000 distinct CDR3 sequences; 35% to 55% were seen once.

The source of this sequence is a woman aged 18 to 35 with Graves' hyperthyroidism. The gene calls are TRBV2 and TRBJ1-4; 11 bases match TRBD1. The sequencing sample was made of peripheral blood or thyroid tissue (not recorded which). CDR3: CATYPDRGREKLFF. CDR3 DNA sequence: TGTGCCACCTACCCGGACAGGGGGCGTGAAAAACTGTTTTTT.